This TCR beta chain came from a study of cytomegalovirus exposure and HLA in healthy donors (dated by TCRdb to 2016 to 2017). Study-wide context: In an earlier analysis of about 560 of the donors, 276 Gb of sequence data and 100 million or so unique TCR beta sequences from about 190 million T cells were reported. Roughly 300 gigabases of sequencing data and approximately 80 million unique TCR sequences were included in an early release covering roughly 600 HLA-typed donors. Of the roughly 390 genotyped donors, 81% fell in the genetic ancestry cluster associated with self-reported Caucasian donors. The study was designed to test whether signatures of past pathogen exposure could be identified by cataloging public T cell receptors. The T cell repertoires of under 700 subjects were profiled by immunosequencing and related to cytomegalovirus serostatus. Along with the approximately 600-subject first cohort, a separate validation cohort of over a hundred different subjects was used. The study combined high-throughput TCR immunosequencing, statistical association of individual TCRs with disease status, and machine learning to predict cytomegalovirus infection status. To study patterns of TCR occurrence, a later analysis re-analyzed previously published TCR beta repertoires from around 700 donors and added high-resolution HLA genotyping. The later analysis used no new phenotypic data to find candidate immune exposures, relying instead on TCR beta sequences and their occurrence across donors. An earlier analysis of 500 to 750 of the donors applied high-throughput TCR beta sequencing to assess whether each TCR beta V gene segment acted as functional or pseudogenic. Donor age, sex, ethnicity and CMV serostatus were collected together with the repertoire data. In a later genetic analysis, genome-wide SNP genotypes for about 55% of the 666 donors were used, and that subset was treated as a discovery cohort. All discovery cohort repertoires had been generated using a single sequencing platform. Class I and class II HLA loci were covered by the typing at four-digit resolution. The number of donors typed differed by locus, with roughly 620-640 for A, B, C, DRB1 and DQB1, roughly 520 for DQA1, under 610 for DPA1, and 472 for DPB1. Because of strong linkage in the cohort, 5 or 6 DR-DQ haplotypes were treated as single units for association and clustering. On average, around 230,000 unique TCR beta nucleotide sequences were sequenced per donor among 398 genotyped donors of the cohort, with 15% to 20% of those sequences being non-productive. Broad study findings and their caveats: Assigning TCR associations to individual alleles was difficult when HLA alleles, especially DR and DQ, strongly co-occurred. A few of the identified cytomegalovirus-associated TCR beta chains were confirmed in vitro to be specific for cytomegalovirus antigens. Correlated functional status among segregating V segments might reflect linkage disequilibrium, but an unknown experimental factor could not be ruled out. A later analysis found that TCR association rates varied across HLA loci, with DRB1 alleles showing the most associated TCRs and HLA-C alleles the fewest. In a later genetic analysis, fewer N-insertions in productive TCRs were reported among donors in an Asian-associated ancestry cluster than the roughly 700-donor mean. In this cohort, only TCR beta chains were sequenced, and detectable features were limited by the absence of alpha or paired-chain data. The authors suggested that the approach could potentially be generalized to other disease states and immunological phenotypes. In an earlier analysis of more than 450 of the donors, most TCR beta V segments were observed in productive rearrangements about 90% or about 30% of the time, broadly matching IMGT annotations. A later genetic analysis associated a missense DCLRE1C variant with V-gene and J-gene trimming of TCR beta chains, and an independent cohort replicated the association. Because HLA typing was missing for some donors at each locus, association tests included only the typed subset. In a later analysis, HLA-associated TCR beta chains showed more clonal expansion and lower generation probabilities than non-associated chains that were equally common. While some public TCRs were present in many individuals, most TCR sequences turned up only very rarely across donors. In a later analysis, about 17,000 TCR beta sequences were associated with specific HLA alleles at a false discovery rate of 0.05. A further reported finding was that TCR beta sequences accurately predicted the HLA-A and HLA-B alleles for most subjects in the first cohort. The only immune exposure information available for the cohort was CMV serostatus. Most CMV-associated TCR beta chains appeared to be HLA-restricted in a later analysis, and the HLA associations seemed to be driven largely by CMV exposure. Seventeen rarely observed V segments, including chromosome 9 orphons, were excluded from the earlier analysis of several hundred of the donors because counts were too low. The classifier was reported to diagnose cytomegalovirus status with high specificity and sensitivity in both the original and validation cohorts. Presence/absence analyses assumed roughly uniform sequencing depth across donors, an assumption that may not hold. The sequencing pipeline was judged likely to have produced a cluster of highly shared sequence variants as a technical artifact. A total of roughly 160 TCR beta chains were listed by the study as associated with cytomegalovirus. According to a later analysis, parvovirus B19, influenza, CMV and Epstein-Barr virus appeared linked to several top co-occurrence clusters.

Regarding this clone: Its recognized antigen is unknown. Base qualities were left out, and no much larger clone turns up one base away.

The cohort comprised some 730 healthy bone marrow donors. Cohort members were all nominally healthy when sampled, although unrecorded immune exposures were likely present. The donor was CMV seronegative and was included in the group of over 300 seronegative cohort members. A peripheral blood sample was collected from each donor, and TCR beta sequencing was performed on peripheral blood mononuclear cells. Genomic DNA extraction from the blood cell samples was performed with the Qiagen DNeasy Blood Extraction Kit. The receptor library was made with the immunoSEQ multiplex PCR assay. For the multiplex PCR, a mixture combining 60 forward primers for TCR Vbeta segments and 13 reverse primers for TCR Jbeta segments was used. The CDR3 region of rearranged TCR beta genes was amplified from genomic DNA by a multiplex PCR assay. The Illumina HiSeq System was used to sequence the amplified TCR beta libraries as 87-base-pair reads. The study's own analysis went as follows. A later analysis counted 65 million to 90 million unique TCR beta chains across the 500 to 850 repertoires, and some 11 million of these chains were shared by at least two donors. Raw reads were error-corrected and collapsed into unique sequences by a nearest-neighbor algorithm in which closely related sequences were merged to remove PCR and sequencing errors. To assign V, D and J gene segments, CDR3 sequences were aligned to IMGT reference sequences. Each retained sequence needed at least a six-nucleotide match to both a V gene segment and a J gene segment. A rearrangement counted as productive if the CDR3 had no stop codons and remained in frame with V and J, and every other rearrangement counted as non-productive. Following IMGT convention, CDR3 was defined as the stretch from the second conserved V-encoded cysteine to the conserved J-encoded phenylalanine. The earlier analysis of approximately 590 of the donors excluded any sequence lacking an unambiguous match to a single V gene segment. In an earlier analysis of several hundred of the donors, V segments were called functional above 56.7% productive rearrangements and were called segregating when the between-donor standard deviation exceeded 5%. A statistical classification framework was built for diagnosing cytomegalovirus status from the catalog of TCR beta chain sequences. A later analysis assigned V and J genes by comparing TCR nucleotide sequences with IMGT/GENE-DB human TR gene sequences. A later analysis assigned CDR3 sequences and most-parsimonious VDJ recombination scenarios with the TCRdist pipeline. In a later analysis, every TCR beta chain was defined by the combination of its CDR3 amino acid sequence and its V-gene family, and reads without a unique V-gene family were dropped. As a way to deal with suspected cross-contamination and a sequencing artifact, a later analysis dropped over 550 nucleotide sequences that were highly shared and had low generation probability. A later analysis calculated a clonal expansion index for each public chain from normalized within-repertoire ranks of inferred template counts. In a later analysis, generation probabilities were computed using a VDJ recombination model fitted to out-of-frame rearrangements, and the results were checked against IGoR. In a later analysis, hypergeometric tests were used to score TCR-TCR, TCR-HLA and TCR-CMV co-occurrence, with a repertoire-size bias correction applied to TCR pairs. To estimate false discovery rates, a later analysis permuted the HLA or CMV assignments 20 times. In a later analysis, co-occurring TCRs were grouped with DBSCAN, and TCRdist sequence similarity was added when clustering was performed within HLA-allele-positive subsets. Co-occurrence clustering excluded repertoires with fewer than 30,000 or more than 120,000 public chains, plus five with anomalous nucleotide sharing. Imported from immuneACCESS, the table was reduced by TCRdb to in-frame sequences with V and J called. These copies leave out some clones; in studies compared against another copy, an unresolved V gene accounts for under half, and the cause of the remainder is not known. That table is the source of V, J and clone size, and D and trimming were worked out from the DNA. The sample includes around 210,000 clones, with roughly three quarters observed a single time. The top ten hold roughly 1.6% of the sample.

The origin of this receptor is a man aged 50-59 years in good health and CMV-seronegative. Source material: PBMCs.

The CDR3 sequence is CASRVTTNTEAFF. The DNA is TGTGCCAGCAGAGTCACAACGAACACTGAAGCTTTCTTT. The sequence joins TRBV2 to TRBJ1-1; no D gene can be assigned with confidence. A distance of 9 bases separates the germline ends of V and J, which lose 6 bases and 1 base respectively. The CDR3 holds 13 amino acids from the cysteine to the phenylalanine. The sequence is cut down to CDR3 DNA, 39 bases in frame from base 1. Taken from the germline V gene, the CDR1 and CDR2 loops are SNHLY and FYNNEI. The variable domain in full, with residues beyond the CDR3 obtained from the reference TRBV2 and TRBJ1-1 genes, is EPEVTQTPSHQVTQMGQEVILRCVPISNHLYFYWYRQILGQKVEFLVSFYNNEISEKSEIFDDQFSVERPDGSNFTLKIRSTKLEDSAMYFCASRVTTNTEAFFGQGTRLTVV.